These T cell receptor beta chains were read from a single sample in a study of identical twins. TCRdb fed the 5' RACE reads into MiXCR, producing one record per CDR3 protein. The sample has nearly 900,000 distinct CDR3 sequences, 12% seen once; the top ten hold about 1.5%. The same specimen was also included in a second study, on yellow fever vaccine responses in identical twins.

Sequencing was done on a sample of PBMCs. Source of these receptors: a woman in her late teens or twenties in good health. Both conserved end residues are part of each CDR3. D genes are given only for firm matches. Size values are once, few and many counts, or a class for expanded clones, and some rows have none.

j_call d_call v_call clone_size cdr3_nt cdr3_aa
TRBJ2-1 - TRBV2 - TGTGCCAGCAGCCCAAGCCGGGCCTCCTACAATGAGCAGTTCTTC CASSPSRASYNEQFF
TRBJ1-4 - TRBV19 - TGTGCCAGTAGTATGCGAGAAAAACTGTTTTTT CASSMREKLFF
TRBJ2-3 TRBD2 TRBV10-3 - TGTGCCATCAGTACGACTAGCGGGTACACAGATACGCAGTATTTT CAISTTSGYTDTQYF
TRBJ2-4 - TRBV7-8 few TGTGCCAGCAGCTTAGGTCGGCTCTTAGGGGGAAACATTCAGTACTTC CASSLGRLLGGNIQYF
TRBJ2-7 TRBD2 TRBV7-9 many TGTGCCAGCAGCCAGACTACCTCGGGAGGCGAGCAGTACTTC CASSQTTSGGEQYF
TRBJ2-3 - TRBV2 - TGTGCCAGCGGTGTTCGTAGCACAGATACGCAGTATTTT CASGVRSTDTQYF
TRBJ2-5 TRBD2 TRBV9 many TGTGCCAGCACCCCCGGGGGGACTAGCGGGTCCGACAGTCAAGAGACCCAGTACTTC CASTPGGTSGSDSQETQYF
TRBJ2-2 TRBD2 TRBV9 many TGTGCCAGCAGCCTAGCATCACTAGCGACGAACACCGGGGAGCTGTTTTTT CASSLASLATNTGELFF
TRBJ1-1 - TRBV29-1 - TGCAGCGTCTCCTTGGGGGTCACTGAAGCTTTCTTT CSVSLGVTEAFF
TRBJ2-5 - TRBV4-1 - TGCGCCAGCAGCCCTAAGGGGGTCGTAGAGACCCAGTACTTC CASSPKGVVETQYF
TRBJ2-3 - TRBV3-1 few TGTGCCAGCAGCCAAGGAATAGCGAGGCCAGATACGCAGTATTTT CASSQGIARPDTQYF
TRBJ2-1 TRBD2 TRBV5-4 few TGTGCCAGCAGCTTGGCCTTGGGTTCTAGCGGGAAGGATGAGCAGTTCTTC CASSLALGSSGKDEQFF
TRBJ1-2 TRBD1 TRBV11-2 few TGTGCCAGCAGCTTCAGACAGGGACCCACTCTATTCTATGGCTACACCTTC CASSFRQGPTLFYGYTF
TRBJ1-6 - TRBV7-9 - TGTGCCAGCAGCTCCGGCTCGGGTCCCCTCCACTTT CASSSGSGPLHF
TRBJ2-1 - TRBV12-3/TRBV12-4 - TGTGCCAGCAGCGTCGGGGGCGGGGAGCAGTTCTTC CASSVGGGEQFF
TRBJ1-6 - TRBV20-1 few TGCAGTGCTACCGGCTTTAATTCACCCCTCCACTTT CSATGFNSPLHF
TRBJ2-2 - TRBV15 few TGTGCCACCAGCAGAGGGAGGACAGTGATGAACACCGGGGAGCTGTTTTTT CATSRGRTVMNTGELFF
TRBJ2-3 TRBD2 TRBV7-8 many TGTGCCAGCAGAGAGCGGGGCAACACAGATACGCAGTATTTT CASRERGNTDTQYF
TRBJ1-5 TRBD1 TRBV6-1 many TGTGCCAGCAGCGGACAGGGTTCCAATCAGCCCCAGCATTTT CASSGQGSNQPQHF
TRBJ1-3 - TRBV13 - TGTGCCAGCAGCCCGACATACTCTGGAAACACCATATATTTT CASSPTYSGNTIYF
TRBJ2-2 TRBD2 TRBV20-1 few TGCAGTGCTAGACCAACATCAGGACTAGCCCTGAACACCGGGGAGCTGTTTTTT CSARPTSGLALNTGELFF